This TCR beta chain came from a study of T cell responses to AZD1222 COVID-19 vaccine. Whole-study results and caveats: White British donors predominated, females outnumbered males, and clonal diversity was possibly underestimated. Spike as a whole was targeted by vaccine-associated CD4 TCRs, dominant at 160-218 and 743-854. Only after the peak T cell response were repertoires sampled. The breadth and depth of Spike-specific TCRs increased once two AZD1222 doses had been given.

Only one count was recorded for this clone. Its antigen is undetermined. V shed 4 bases and J shed 3 bases, with 17 bases lying between them. Germline CDR1 SGHRS, CDR2 YFSETQ. The CDR3 length is 15 residues. Repertoires were generated with immunoSEQ multiplex PCR, while TCRdb's copy carries only in-frame clones and drops some. Here the sample spans 150,000 to 200,000 clones, about 90% being singletons. The chain carries TRBV5-1 and TRBJ2-7, with D perhaps assigned TRBD1 or TRBD2 (5 bases each). This material consisted of peripheral blood, taken 28 days after the second AZD1222 dose. The clonotype originates from an adult who received the AZD1222 COVID-19 vaccine. The chain's CDR3 is CASSLGDRGSYEQYF. CDR3 DNA sequence: TGCGCCAGCAGCCTTGGAGACAGAGGGAGCTACGAGCAGTACTTC.